These T cell receptor beta chains were read from a single sample in a study of Ad26.COV2.S vaccination and SARS-CoV-2 variants. Produced via immunoSEQ multiplex PCR; TCRdb's table is partial and in-frame only. The sample carries about 680,000 clones, around 92% recorded once. The sequences come from peripheral blood, collected in a trial of Ad26.COV2.S vaccine versus placebo. These receptors were taken from a person between 18 and 60 years old who received the Ad26.COV2.S COVID-19 vaccine or a placebo. Both conserved end residues are part of each CDR3. Some rows mark clone size as missing; the rest say once, few, many or name a class of expanded clone.

clone_size | v_call | cdr3_aa
NA | TRBV19 | CASSIGTAPNSPLHF
NA | TRBV7-3 | CASSPGDSTDTQYF
NA | TRBV19 | CASSGTGDEKLFF
NA | TRBV24-1 | CATSDPAKELGQPQHF
NA | TRBV15 | CATSREAGNGSPLHF
NA | TRBV6-6 | CASGTEGQPQHF
NA | TRBV14 | CASSQGGGLNTDTQYF
NA | TRBV19 | CASSIVPQGEYF
NA | TRBV18 | CASSRDGRNEKLFF
NA | TRBV18 | CASSPGTFPDTQYF
NA | TRBV11-1 | CASSYLTGGTEAFF
NA | TRBV12-3/TRBV12-4 | CASSMTGNYGYTF
NA | TRBV5-6 | CASSSERGMNTEAFF
NA | TRBV6-5 | CASSPRTAAEAFF
NA | TRBV5-1 | CASSLGLLGNTGELFF
NA | TRBV13 | CASRETSGGPGETQYF
NA | TRBV5-5 | CASSLEPETQYF
few | TRBV6-2/TRBV6-3 | CASSYSKRAWADTYEQYF
NA | TRBV7-9 | CASSARQGTEYF
NA | TRBV6-5 | CASSPSPGTDTQYF
NA | TRBV2 | CASRRDRTSSYEQYF
NA | TRBV18 | CASSPWDSTDTQYF
NA | TRBV5-5 | CASSLVIHNTEAFF
NA | TRBV4-2 | CASSQDYSGGRRNIQYF
NA | TRBV5-8 | CASSFNARTEAFF
once | TRBV27 | CASSKSGGGLDTQYF